These T cell receptor beta chains were read from a single sample in a study of blood T cell repertoires in COVID-19. This table comes from immunoSEQ multiplex PCR, and its TCRdb copy is limited to in-frame clones, with some not included. Found here are 65,000 to 85,000 clones, about 88% of them singletons; the top ten hold under 25%. The sample comprised peripheral blood. The receptors were gathered from a human donor in a cohort sampled during active COVID-19. The CDR3 runs from the conserved cysteine through the conserved F or W.

>TRBV13|TRBJ2-5
CASSLRGGETQYF
>TRBV27|TRBJ2-1
CASSLATANEQFF
>TRBV6-2/TRBV6-3|TRBJ1-1
CASSYGTSNTEAFF
>TRBV7-9|TRBJ1-2
CASSYPGQRIYGYTF
>TRBV5-1|TRBJ2-1
CASNDRGTYNEQFF
>TRBV24-1|TRBJ2-3
CATSDRQIFTDTQYF
>TRBV4-3|TRBJ2-3
CASSQDERGRTDTQYF
>TRBV18|TRBJ2-3
CASSPRRVGTDTQYF
>TRBV30|TRBJ1-2
CACYRDRGGYGYTF
>TRBV5-1|TRBJ2-5
CASSLVGAQETQYF
>TRBV11-2|TRBJ2-7
CASRPRRSSYEQYF
>TRBV5-1|TRBJ1-1
CASSLSAGINTEAFF
>TRBV28|TRBJ1-2
CASTLGADFYGYTF
>TRBV4-1|TRBJ2-5
CASSRGSAGGDQTQYF
>TRBV11-2|TRBJ2-3
CASSAVRDTQYF
>TRBV5-4|TRBJ2-5
CASSLIGETQYF
>TRBV7-9|TRBJ2-5
CASSSLTGREETQYF
>TRBV6-2/TRBV6-3|TRBJ2-1
CASSYSRGAGEQFF
>TRBV7-9|TRBJ2-7
CASRRDTTLREQYF
>TRBV24-1|TRBJ1-1
CATFGEDTEAFF
>TRBV19|TRBJ1-2
CASSSGFSGYTF
>TRBV5-4|TRBJ1-2
CASSLESGLTRGYTF
>TRBV3-1/TRBV3-2|TRBJ1-3
CASSRDRGARNTIYF
>TRBV6-6|TRBJ2-7
CASMDRRTGGYEQYF
>TRBV6-5|TRBJ1-2
CASRNEGAHGYTF
>TRBV19|TRBJ2-1
CASSTYRTGGPISSYNEQFF
>TRBV7-6|TRBJ2-7
CASSFDRLAGVYEQYF
>TRBV10-1|TRBJ2-7
CASSESNGPAYEQYF
>TRBV6-5|TRBJ1-4
CASSWTGTRGEKLFF
>TRBV5-4|TRBJ2-1
CASSLGGTAYNEQFF
>TRBV29-1|TRBJ1-4
CSVEDMGGKVATNEKLFF
>TRBV6-6|TRBJ1-4
CASRTGLDEKLFF
>TRBV9|TRBJ1-2
CASSVGTLTNYGYTF
>TRBV27|TRBJ1-2
CASSSRQGSYGYTF
>TRBV19|TRBJ1-1
CASSTLQGVTNTEAFF
>TRBV6-5|TRBJ1-3
CASSYSGTGGNTIYF
>TRBV19|TRBJ2-1
CASSSRDFSYNEQFF
>TRBV18|TRBJ1-1
CASSPEQGASNTEAFF
>TRBV2|TRBJ1-6
CASKGQGTSPLHF
>TRBV7-2|TRBJ2-2
CASSLGGGGIANTGELFF
>TRBV29-1|TRBJ1-4
CSVEGVRGKGEKLFF
>TRBV19|TRBJ2-7
CASTDRSISYEQYF
>TRBV5-4|TRBJ2-1
CASKSWENNEQFF
>TRBV7-7|TRBJ2-1
CASSSPSVGSKQFF
>TRBV11-2|TRBJ2-1
CASSLVNEQFF